The sequence of this TCR beta chain was determined in a study of neurological immune-mediated disorders. The CDR3 consists of 17 residues. CDR1 is MNHEY and CDR2 is SVGAGI in the germline V gene. V dropped 6 bases and J dropped 4; count of bases not matched to a gene: 15. Synthesis of cDNA was accomplished via 5'RACE employing 10-nucleotide random UMIs. MiXCR, run by TCRdb on the 5' RACE reads, gives a single entry per CDR3 protein. The sample holds fewer than 50,000 distinct CDR3 sequences, about 14% seen once. Notes on the study in general: TCR clonal expansion peaked in HTLV-1-associated myelopathy patients and was lowest in multiple sclerosis patients.

The sorted libraries took some 920,000 CD4+ or CD8+ T cells. This clonotype was found many times. The antigen is not known. This sequence joins TRBV6-5 and TRBJ2-7; TRBD1 aligns across 10 bases. The sample was CD4+ T cells from blood. The receptor was derived from a woman between 55 and 75 years old with HTLV-1-associated myelopathy (HAM/TSP). The CDR3 sequence is CASSSQRDRGNLYEQYF. The CDR3 region has the DNA TGTGCCAGCAGCTCCCAAAGGGACAGGGGTAATCTTTACGAGCAGTACTTC.